This is a list of T cell receptor beta chains from one sample in a study of blood T cell repertoires in COVID-19. Profiled with immunoSEQ multiplex PCR; TCRdb holds only in-frame clones, not every one. Here the sample spans about 21,000 clones, approximately 84% being singletons. Sequencing input: peripheral blood. These receptors were taken from a human donor with active COVID-19. The donor label of this sample is uncertain. The CDR3 runs from the conserved cysteine through the conserved F or W. D genes are given only for firm matches. Rows may omit the clone size; those that give it use once, few, many or a size class.

len	abundance	j_gene	v_gene	d_gene	CDR3aa	CDR3nt
15	-	TRBJ1-4	TRBV7-2	-	CASSSGDTTNEKLFF	TGTGCCAGCAGCTCCGGGGATACAACTAATGAAAAACTGTTTTTT
15	-	TRBJ2-1	TRBV5-1	TRBD2	CASSLAARGTVEQFF	TGCGCCAGCAGCTTGGCGGCGCGGGGGACGGTTGAGCAGTTCTTC
14	-	TRBJ1-3	TRBV6-5	TRBD1	CASCSGTGGNTIYF	TGTGCCAGCTGCTCCGGGACAGGGGGAAACACCATATATTTT
15	-	TRBJ1-2	TRBV6-5	TRBD1	CASSTGTGYNYGYTF	TGTGCCAGCAGTACTGGGACAGGGTATAACTATGGCTACACCTTC
15	-	TRBJ2-3	TRBV4-2	-	CASSQGQISTDTQYF	TGTGCCAGCAGCCAAGGGCAGATTAGCACAGATACGCAGTATTTT
16	-	TRBJ2-1	TRBV9	TRBD2	CASSPRTSGGGNEQFF	TGTGCCAGCAGCCCCAGGACTAGCGGGGGAGGCAATGAGCAGTTCTTC
13	-	TRBJ2-1	TRBV27	-	CASSFRTYDEQFF	TGTGCCAGCAGTTTCAGGACTTACGATGAGCAGTTCTTC
14	-	TRBJ1-1	TRBV5-1	TRBD1	CATAGQETNTEAFF	TGCGCCACCGCGGGACAGGAAACCAACACTGAAGCTTTCTTT
13	-	TRBJ1-1	TRBV27	TRBD1	CASSFGQGLEAFF	TGTGCCAGCAGCTTTGGACAGGGGCTTGAAGCTTTCTTT
15	-	TRBJ2-1	TRBV7-2	-	CASSLNRLADNEQFF	TGTGCCAGCAGCTTAAATCGGCTAGCAGACAATGAGCAGTTCTTC
14	-	TRBJ2-1	TRBV6-5	-	CASSNGGGYNEQFF	TGTGCCAGCAGCAACGGGGGTGGATACAATGAGCAGTTCTTC
13	-	TRBJ2-7	TRBV27	TRBD2	CKGAGLSSYEQYF	TGTAAGGGAGCGGGATTAAGCTCCTACGAGCAGTACTTC
18	-	TRBJ2-3	TRBV3-1/TRBV3-2	TRBD2	CASTQTRLAGGVTDTQYF	TGTGCCAGCACCCAAACCCGGCTAGCGGGGGGGGTCACAGATACGCAGTATTTT
14	-	TRBJ2-5	TRBV7-6	TRBD2	CASEGLAGPRTQYF	TGTGCCAGCGAGGGACTAGCGGGGCCCCGGACCCAGTACTTC
16	-	TRBJ2-1	TRBV7-2	TRBD2	CASSLAAGGPFDEQFF	TGTGCCAGCAGCTTAGCGGCGGGAGGGCCTTTTGATGAGCAGTTCTTC
15	-	TRBJ1-5	TRBV6-5	-	CASSVGTVSNQPQHF	TGTGCCAGCAGCGTCGGGACTGTTAGCAATCAGCCCCAGCATTTT
13	-	TRBJ2-7	TRBV5-6	-	CASRQTGRVEQYF	TGTGCCAGCAGGCAAACAGGGAGGGTCGAGCAGTACTTC
12	-	TRBJ2-1	TRBV2	-	CASRLLVNEQFF	TGTGCCAGCAGGCTACTGGTCAATGAGCAGTTCTTC
12	-	TRBJ2-2	TRBV7-8	-	CASSLELGELFF	TGTGCCAGCAGCTTAGAACTCGGGGAGCTGTTTTTT
15	-	TRBJ1-2	TRBV19	TRBD1	CASSKAWGQGYGYTF	TGTGCCAGTAGTAAGGCGTGGGGACAGGGGTATGGCTACACCTTC
17	-	TRBJ2-1	TRBV5-4	-	CASSLVGGGKIWNEQFF	TGTGCCAGCAGCTTGGTCGGCGGGGGCAAGATTTGGAATGAGCAGTTCTTC
13	-	TRBJ1-5	TRBV6-5	-	CASKRTGNQPQHF	TGTGCCAGCAAGAGGACAGGCAATCAGCCCCAGCATTTT
17	-	TRBJ1-5	TRBV19	-	CASHPGHLVYSNQPQHF	TGTGCCAGCCACCCGGGACACCTTGTCTATAGCAATCAGCCCCAGCATTTT
18	-	TRBJ2-7	TRBV5-1	TRBD1	CASSLGTDRDSGPYEQYF	TGCGCCAGCAGCTTGGGGACGGACCGGGACAGCGGCCCCTACGAGCAGTACTTC
16	-	TRBJ1-2	TRBV5-1	-	CASSYSPQTGIYGYTF	TGCGCCAGCAGCTATTCCCCTCAAACAGGGATCTATGGCTACACCTTC
14	-	TRBJ1-3	TRBV13	TRBD1	CASRSTGFGNTIYF	TGTGCCAGCAGGTCGACAGGGTTCGGAAACACCATATATTTT
16	-	TRBJ2-7	TRBV6-5	TRBD2	CASSYGVERGLYEQYF	TGTGCCAGCAGTTACGGGGTCGAGCGGGGTCTTTACGAGCAGTACTTC
17	-	TRBJ1-4	TRBV6-4	TRBD1	CASSDPTGTGGDEKLFF	TGTGCCAGCAGTGACCCAACCGGGACAGGGGGCGATGAAAAACTGTTTTTT
15	-	TRBJ2-5	TRBV18	-	CASSPGAIHQETQYF	TGTGCCAGCTCACCGGGGGCAATCCATCAAGAGACCCAGTACTTC
12	-	TRBJ2-7	TRBV2	-	CASSGTAGEQYF	TGTGCCAGCAGTGGAACGGCAGGTGAGCAGTACTTC
12	-	TRBJ2-7	TRBV10-1	TRBD1	CASSQGAGEQYF	TGCGCCAGCAGTCAGGGGGCCGGCGAGCAGTACTTC
14	-	TRBJ1-2	TRBV30	TRBD1	CADRGSNLDYGYTF	TGTGCCGACAGGGGGTCCAACCTGGACTATGGCTACACCTTC
18	-	TRBJ2-7	TRBV7-9	TRBD2	CASSLGGGTLRHAYEQYF	TGTGCCAGCAGCTTAGGGGGGGGTACGCTCCGTCACGCCTACGAGCAGTACTTC
17	-	TRBJ2-3	TRBV9	TRBD2	CASSAGGLAGYTDTQYF	TGTGCCAGCAGCGCCGGGGGACTAGCGGGCTACACAGATACGCAGTATTTT
11	few	TRBJ2-7	TRBV27	TRBD1	CASWTGGRQYF	TGTGCCAGCTGGACAGGCGGACGGCAGTACTTC
15	-	TRBJ2-5	TRBV2	TRBD1	CAILDRGRTQETQYF	TGTGCCATCCTGGATAGGGGGCGTACTCAAGAGACCCAGTACTTC
15	-	TRBJ2-7	TRBV7-2	TRBD2	CASSLAGGSSYEQYF	TGTGCCAGCAGCTTAGCGGGAGGGAGCTCCTACGAGCAGTACTTC
16	-	TRBJ2-2	TRBV5-1	-	CASSGLGTTRAGELFF	TGCGCCAGCAGCGGTCTGGGTACGACGCGGGCCGGGGAGCTGTTTTTT
12	-	TRBJ1-1	TRBV7-9	TRBD1	CAGGQGWTEAFF	TGTGCCGGCGGACAGGGTTGGACTGAAGCTTTCTTT
13	-	TRBJ1-2	TRBV7-9	-	CASSLGGGNGYTF	TGTGCCAGCAGCTTAGGCGGGGGCAATGGCTACACCTTC
15	-	TRBJ2-7	TRBV2	TRBD2	CASRLSSGRSYEQYF	TGTGCCAGCAGGTTAAGTAGCGGGAGGTCCTACGAGCAGTACTTC
13	-	TRBJ2-5	TRBV6-5	-	CASSFTGKETQYF	TGTGCCAGCAGTTTTACAGGGAAAGAGACCCAGTACTTC
14	-	TRBJ1-5	TRBV6-6	-	CASTSTRSNQPQHF	TGTGCCAGCACCTCGACCAGGAGCAATCAGCCCCAGCATTTT
15	-	TRBJ1-2	TRBV4-2	TRBD1	CASSQPTGGEYGYTF	TGTGCCAGCAGCCAGCCGACAGGGGGCGAATATGGCTACACCTTC
15	-	TRBJ2-5	TRBV5-1	TRBD2	CASSTGTSGVETQYF	TGCGCCAGCAGCACCGGGACTAGCGGGGTAGAGACCCAGTACTTC
15	-	TRBJ2-2	TRBV9	TRBD2	CASRVDLAGTGELFF	TGTGCCAGCAGAGTGGATCTAGCGGGAACCGGGGAGCTGTTTTTT
13	-	TRBJ1-4	TRBV3-1/TRBV3-2	TRBD1	CASSSQQGEKLFF	TGTGCCAGCAGCTCCCAACAGGGGGAAAAACTGTTTTTT
15	-	TRBJ2-1	TRBV27	-	CASSTLAHSYNEQFF	TGTGCCAGCAGTACCCTAGCGCACTCCTACAATGAGCAGTTCTTC
17	-	TRBJ2-2	TRBV4-3	-	CASSQEAGQVGTGELFF	TGCGCCAGCAGCCAAGAAGCGGGCCAGGTTGGCACCGGGGAGCTGTTTTTT
13	-	TRBJ2-5	TRBV5-1	-	CASDEGDQETQYF	TGCGCCAGCGACGAGGGCGACCAAGAGACCCAGTACTTC
13	-	TRBJ2-5	TRBV25-1	TRBD1	CASRTTGQETQYF	TGTGCCAGCAGAACGACAGGGCAAGAGACCCAGTACTTC
14	-	TRBJ1-4	TRBV4-1	TRBD1	CASSPGQGAEKLFF	TGCGCCAGCAGCCCGGGACAGGGGGCAGAAAAACTGTTTTTT
15	-	TRBJ2-3	TRBV5-1	TRBD1	CASSLGQGAGDTQYF	TGCGCCAGCAGCTTGGGACAGGGGGCTGGAGATACGCAGTATTTT
12	-	TRBJ2-5	TRBV2	-	CASSEIDETQYF	TGTGCCAGCAGTGAAATAGATGAGACCCAGTACTTC